This T cell receptor beta chain was sequenced for a study of T cells in Graves' hyperthyroidism and ophthalmopathy. Study findings and constraints: A model using 13 V-J features told ophthalmopathy apart from stable hyperthyroidism.

For this clonotype: Antigen specificity is unknown.

Hyperthyroidism had been newly diagnosed in patients aged 18 to 65, and its duration was under 2 months. The investigators amplified TCR beta CDR3 regions from RNA transcripts. HTBI primers were employed in a first-round RT-PCR of the TCR CDR3. TCRdb itself ran the multiplex PCR reads through MiXCR, one entry per CDR3 protein. The sample holds about 700,000 distinct CDR3 sequences, around 15% seen once. The V end lost 5 bases, the J end lost 4 bases, and 18 bases lay between the germline ends. This CDR3 is built from 16 residues. Germline CDR1 is LNHDA and CDR2 is SQIVND (reference sequence). This TCR came from a woman under 30 with Graves' hyperthyroidism. The specimen sequenced was blood. This chain connects TRBV19 to TRBJ2-1; the D gene is possibly TRBD1 (5 bases). CDR3 in amino acids: CASSSPGHPSYNEQFF. CDR3 bases: TGTGCCAGTAGTTCTCCAGGGCACCCCAGTTACAATGAGCAGTTCTTC.